This record looks at one T cell receptor beta chain sequence and its context. Its antigen is not yet known. No per-base quality is available; no much larger clone lies one base away. TCR beta CDR3 regions were amplified from RNA transcripts for repertoire sequencing. A first-round RT-PCR used HTBI primers with the Qiagen OneStep RT-PCR kit, followed by a second-round multiplex PCR, size selection and purification. The libraries underwent paired-end sequencing with 100 bp reads on an Illumina HiSeq2000. The published analysis was carried out like this. SOAPnuke was used for read processing, and reads with adapters, uncalled bases, a mean Phred below 15, or no exact constant-primer or identifier match were discarded. COPE v1.2.5 was used to merge the high-quality paired reads. Each unique nucleotide sequence was defined as a clonotype, and clonotypes were aligned to IMGT TRB V, D and J references with MiTCR v1.1. The analysis was limited to V-J combinations with a frequency above 0.0001, which together covered over 98% of repertoires. For each V-J combination, a TCR clonal expansion and chaos score was defined as the ratio of F50 clonal expansion to chaos observed in the TCRdist matrix. Welch's t-statistics and random forest were used to reduce features to about a dozen V-J combinations, which were fed into a naive Bayes classifier. The similarity between thyroid and blood repertoires was quantified using the Morisita-Horn index. TCRdb reworked the public reads: Q25 trimming with fastp, MiXCR clone assembly, productive beta chains retained. All rows with the same CDR3 protein become a single entry with the most common DNA and genes. The V and J calls here are based on TCRdb, not the publication. This sample comprises some 250,000 distinct CDR3 sequences, around 50% of them detected only once. The ten largest clones represent about half of the sample.

The data stem from a study of Graves' ophthalmopathy and Graves' hyperthyroidism (dated by TCRdb to about 2018). Study-level background: Peripheral blood was collected at initial diagnosis, before any treatment. To explore V-J signatures that distinguish ophthalmopathy from hyperthyroidism, a discovery set of more than 90 patients was enrolled, made up of under 50 with ophthalmopathy and around 60 with stable hyperthyroidism. An independent validation cohort was composed of 18 hyperthyroidism patients and roughly 16 patients who later progressed from hyperthyroidism to ophthalmopathy. In more than five hyperthyroidism patients, T-cell repertoires of thyroid tissue and blood were compared. TCR beta repertoire signatures were used to distinguish Graves' ophthalmopathy from Graves' hyperthyroidism and to predict progression to ophthalmopathy. Once sampling was done, hyperthyroidism patients were given methimazole at a starting dose of 30 mg daily, while ophthalmopathy patients were given high-dose intravenous methylprednisolone. In total, over 130 blood samples were TCR-sequenced: under 45 ophthalmopathy, some 75 hyperthyroidism and about 17 hyperthyroidism-to-ophthalmopathy patients. Here is what the overall study found, with its caveats: No statistical method was used to predetermine the sample size, and group allocation was not hidden from the investigators. Most expanded thyroid clonotypes with a frequency above 0.001 also appeared in blood, which suggests that blood repertoires may reflect the immune response in the thyroid. The 13-signature model separated ophthalmopathy from stable hyperthyroidism with approximately 90% sensitivity and 81% to 82% specificity in cross-validation, and 80%/75% in the test set. In validation, the model predicted ophthalmopathy progression with about 71% sensitivity and 72% to 80% specificity; some 13 predicted patients were CT-confirmed with GO in a median of approximately 6.2 months.

Counted from cysteine to phenylalanine, this CDR3 has 16 amino acids. The kept DNA is CDR3 alone, 48 bases in frame from the first base. CDR1 and CDR2 are read off the germline V gene (reference sequence) as WNHNN and SYGVQD. Relative to germline, V is missing 4 bases and J is missing 4 bases, with 10 bases of the junction outside any gene match. Ophthalmopathy patients had moderately to severely active disease, Clinical Activity Score of at least 3, NOSPECS grade of at least 4, and disease duration under 3 months. Anyone with other autoimmune diseases, uncontrolled infections, pregnancy or lactation was excluded from the study. Clinical symptoms, serum thyroxine, TRAb, thyroid ultrasound and orbital computed tomography were used for diagnosis. PBMCs were isolated from about 10 ml of fresh peripheral blood by Ficoll-Paque density gradient centrifugation. Total RNA was extracted with Trizol reagent and quality-checked on an Agilent 2100 Bioanalyzer.

This sequence was found in an adult man with Graves' ophthalmopathy. Input material: peripheral blood. The chain is encoded by TRBV10-1 joined to TRBJ1-2; 9 junctional bases match TRBD1. The CDR3 protein: CASSVQPTGGGYGYTF. The DNA sequence reads TGCGCCAGCAGTGTCCAGCCTACAGGGGGCGGCTATGGCTACACCTTC.